The T cell receptor beta chain under discussion was sequenced for a study of blood T cell repertoires in COVID-19. Study in general: Samples taken during acute and convalescent COVID-19 were collected in the United States, Italy and Spain. Sources were T cells, B-cell-depleted T cells, or PBMCs; the material itself was cDNA or gDNA.

The table came from immunoSEQ multiplex PCR; TCRdb's copy has only in-frame clones and leaves some out. The sample lists 250,000 to 350,000 clones, about nine tenths seen once, with around 11% in the top ten. This CDR3 contains 14 residues. With 3 bases removed from V and 2 bases from J, the gap between germline ends came to 5 bases. CDR1 is MNHNS, CDR2 SASEGT, per germline. The Seattle patients, enrolled during active infection, were followed longitudinally. The specimen was peripheral blood. This receptor was taken from a young woman with COVID-19, enrolled during active disease. V usage is TRBV6-1 and J usage is TRBJ2-6; D remains unclear. The CDR3 loop is CASSDLAGANVLTF. The CDR3 region has the DNA TGTGCCAGCAGTGATCTTGCTGGGGCCAACGTCCTGACTTTC.